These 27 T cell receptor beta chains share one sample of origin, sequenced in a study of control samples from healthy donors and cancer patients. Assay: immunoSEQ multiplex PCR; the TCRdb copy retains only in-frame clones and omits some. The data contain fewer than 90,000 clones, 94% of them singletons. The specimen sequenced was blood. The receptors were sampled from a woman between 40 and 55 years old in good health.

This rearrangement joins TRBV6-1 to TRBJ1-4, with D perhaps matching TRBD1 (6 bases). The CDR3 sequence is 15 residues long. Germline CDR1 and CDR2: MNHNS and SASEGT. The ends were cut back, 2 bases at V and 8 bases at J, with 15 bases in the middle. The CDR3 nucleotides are TGTGCCAGCAGTGAAAGGGGGGGTCCTGGGGAAAAACTGTTTTTT. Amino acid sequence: CASSERGGPGEKLFF.

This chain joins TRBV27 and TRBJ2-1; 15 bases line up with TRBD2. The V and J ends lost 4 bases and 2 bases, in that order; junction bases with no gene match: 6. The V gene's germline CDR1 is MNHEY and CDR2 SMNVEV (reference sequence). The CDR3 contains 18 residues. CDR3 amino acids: CASSYPGLAGGPYNEQFF. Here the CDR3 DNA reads TGTGCCAGCAGTTACCCAGGACTAGCGGGGGGGCCCTACAATGAGCAGTTCTTC.

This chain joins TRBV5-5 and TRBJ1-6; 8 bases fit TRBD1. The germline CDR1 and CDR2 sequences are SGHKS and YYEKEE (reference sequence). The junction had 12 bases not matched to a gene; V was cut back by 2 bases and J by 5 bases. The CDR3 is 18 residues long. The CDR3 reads CASSFLPPTGANNSPLHF. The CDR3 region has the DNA TGTGCCAGCAGCTTCCTTCCGCCGACAGGGGCAAATAATTCACCCCTCCACTTT.

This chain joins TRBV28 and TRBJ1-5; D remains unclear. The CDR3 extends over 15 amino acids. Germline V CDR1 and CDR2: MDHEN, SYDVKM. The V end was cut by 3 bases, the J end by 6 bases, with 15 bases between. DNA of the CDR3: TGTGCCAGCAGTTTCACGGGAGGACTTGGTCAGCCCCAGCATTTT. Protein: CASSFTGGLGQPQHF.

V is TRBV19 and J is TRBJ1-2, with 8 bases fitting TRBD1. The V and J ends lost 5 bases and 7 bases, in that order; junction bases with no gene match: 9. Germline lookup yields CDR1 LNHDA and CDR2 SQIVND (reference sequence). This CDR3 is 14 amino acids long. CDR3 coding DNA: TGTGCCAGTAGTCCTATCGGACAGGGCCGTGGCTACACCTTC. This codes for CASSPIGQGRGYTF.

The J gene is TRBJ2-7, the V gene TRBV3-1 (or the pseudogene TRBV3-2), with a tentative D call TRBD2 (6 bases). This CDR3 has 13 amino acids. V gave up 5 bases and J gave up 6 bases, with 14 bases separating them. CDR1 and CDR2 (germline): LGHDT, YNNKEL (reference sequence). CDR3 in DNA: TGTGCCAGCAGCTTAGACCTAGCGAGCGAGCAGTACTTC. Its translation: CASSLDLASEQYF.

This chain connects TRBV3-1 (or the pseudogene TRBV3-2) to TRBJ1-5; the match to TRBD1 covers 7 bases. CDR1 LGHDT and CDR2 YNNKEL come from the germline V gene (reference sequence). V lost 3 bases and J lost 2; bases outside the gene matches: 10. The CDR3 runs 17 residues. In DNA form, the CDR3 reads TGTGCCAGCAGCCAGGGCTTAGGGGGCGCGGGCAATCAGCCCCAGCATTTT. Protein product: CASSQGLGGAGNQPQHF.

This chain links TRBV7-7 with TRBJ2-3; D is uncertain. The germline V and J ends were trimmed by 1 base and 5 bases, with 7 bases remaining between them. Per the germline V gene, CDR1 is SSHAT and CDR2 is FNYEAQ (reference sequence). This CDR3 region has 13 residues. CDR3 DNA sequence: TGTGCCAGCAGCTTAGTCTCAGGAGATACGCAGTATTTT. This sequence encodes CASSLVSGDTQYF.

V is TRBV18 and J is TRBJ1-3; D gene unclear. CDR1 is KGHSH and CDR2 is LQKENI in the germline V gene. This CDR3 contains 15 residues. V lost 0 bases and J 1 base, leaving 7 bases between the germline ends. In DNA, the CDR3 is TGTGCCAGCTCACCACCCGGAATGTCTGGAAACACCATATATTTT. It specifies CASSPPGMSGNTIYF.

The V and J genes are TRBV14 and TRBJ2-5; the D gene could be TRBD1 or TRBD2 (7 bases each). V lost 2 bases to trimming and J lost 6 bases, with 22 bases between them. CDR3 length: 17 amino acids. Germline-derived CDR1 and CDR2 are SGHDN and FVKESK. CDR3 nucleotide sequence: TGTGCCAGCAGCCAATTCCGGGAATGGGAGGGGGCGAAGACCCAGTACTTC. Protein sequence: CASSQFREWEGAKTQYF. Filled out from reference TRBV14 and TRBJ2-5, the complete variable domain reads EAGVTQFPSHSVIEKGQTVTLRCDPISGHDNLYWYRRVMGKEIKFLLHFVKESKQDESGMPNNRFLAERTGGTYSTLKVQPAELEDSGVYFCASSQFREWEGAKTQYFGPGTRLLVL.

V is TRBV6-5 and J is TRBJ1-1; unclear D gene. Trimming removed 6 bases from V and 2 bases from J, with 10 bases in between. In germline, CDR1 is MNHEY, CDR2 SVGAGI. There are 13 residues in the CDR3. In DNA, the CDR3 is TGTGCCAGCAGAGTAAACAGAAACACTGAAGCTTTCTTT. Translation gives CASRVNRNTEAFF.

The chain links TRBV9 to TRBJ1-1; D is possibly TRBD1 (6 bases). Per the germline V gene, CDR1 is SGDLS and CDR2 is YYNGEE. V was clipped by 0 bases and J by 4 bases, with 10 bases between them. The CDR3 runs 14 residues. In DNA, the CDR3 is TGTGCCAGCAGCGTAGCTGGGGGGCCCACTGAAGCTTTCTTT. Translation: CASSVAGGPTEAFF.

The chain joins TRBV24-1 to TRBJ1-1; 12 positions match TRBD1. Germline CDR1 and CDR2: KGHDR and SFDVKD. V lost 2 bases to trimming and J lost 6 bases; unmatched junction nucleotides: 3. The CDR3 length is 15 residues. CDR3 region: CATSDSRDRGPEAFF. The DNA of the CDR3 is TGTGCCACCAGTGATTCCCGGGACAGGGGGCCTGAAGCTTTCTTT.

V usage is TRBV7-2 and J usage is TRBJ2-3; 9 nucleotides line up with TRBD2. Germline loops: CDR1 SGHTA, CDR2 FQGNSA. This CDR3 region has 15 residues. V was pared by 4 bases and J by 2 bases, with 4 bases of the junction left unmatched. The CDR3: CASSWVAGDTDTQYF. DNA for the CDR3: TGTGCCAGCAGCTGGGTAGCGGGGGACACAGATACGCAGTATTTT.

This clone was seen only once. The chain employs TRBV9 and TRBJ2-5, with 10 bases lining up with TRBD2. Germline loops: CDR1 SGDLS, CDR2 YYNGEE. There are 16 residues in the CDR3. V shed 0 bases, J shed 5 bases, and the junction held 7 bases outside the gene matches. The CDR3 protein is CASSVGAGGRGETQYF. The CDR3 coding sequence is TGTGCCAGCAGCGTAGGAGCGGGGGGGCGCGGGGAGACCCAGTACTTC.

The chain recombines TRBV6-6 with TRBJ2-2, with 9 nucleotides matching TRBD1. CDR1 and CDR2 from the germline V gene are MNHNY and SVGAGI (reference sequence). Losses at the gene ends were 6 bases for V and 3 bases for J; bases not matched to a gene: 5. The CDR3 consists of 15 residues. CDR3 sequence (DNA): TGTGCCAGCAGGACCGGGACAGGGTACACCGGGGAGCTGTTTTTT. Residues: CASRTGTGYTGELFF.

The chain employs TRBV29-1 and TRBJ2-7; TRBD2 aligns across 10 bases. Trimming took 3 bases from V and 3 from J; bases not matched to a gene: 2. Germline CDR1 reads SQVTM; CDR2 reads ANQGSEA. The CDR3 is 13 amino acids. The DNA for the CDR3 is TGCAGCGTTGAGGTAGCGGGAGGCTACGAGCAGTACTTC. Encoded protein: CSVEVAGGYEQYF.

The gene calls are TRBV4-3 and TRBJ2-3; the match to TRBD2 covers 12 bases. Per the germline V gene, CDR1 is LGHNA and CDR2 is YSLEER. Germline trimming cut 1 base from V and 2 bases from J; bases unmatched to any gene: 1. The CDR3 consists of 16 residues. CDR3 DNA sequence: TGCGCCAGCAGCCAAGGGACTAGCGGGGTCACAGATACGCAGTATTTT. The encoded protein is CASSQGTSGVTDTQYF.

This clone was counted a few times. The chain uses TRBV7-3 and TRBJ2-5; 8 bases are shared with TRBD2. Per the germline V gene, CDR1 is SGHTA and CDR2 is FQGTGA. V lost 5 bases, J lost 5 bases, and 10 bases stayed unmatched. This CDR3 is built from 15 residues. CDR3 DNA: TGTGCCAGCAGCAAAACCGGGACTAGAGGGGAGACCCAGTACTTC. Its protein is CASSKTGTRGETQYF.

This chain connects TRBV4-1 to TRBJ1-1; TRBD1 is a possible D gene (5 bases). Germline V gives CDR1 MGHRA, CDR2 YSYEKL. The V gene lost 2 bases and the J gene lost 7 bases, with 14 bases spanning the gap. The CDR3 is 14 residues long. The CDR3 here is CASSQYQGGLEAFF. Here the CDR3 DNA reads TGCGCCAGCAGCCAATACCAGGGTGGACTTGAAGCTTTCTTT.

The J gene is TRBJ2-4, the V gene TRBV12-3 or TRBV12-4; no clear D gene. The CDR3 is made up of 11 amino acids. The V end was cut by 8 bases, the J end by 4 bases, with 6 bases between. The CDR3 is CASGSKNIQYF. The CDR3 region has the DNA TGTGCCAGCGGCAGTAAAAACATTCAGTACTTC.

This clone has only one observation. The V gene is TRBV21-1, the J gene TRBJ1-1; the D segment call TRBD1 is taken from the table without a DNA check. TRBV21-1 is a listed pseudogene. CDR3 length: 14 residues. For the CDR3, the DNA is TGTGCCAGCAGCAAAGACAAAATGAACACTGAAGCTTTCTTT. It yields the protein CASSKDKMNTEAFF.

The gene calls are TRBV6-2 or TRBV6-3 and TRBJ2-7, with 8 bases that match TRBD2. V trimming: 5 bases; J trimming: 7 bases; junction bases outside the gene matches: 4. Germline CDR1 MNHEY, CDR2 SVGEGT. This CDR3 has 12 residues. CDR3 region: CASSAGGREQYF. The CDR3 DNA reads TGTGCCAGCAGTGCGGGGGGCCGGGAGCAGTACTTC.

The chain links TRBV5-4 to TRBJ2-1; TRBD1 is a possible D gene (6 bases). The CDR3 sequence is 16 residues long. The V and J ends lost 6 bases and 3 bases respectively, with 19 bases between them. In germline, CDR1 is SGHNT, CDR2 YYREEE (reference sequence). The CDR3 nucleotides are TGTGCCAGCACCCTATCACTCGGGACAAGCTACAATGAGCAGTTCTTC. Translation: CASTLSLGTSYNEQFF.

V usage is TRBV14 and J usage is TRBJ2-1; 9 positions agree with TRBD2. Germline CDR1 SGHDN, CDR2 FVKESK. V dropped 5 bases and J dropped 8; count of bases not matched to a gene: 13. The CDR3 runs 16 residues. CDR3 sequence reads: CASSTRLAALRDEQFF. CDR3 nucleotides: TGTGCCAGCAGCACAAGACTAGCGGCCTTGAGGGATGAGCAGTTCTTC.

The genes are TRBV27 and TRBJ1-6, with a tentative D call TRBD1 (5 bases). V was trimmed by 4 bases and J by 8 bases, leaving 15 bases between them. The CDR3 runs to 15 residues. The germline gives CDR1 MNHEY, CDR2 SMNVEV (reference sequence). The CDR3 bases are TGTGCCAGCAGTTCATGGGGGACCCCTTATTCACCCCTCCACTTT. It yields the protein CASSSWGTPYSPLHF.

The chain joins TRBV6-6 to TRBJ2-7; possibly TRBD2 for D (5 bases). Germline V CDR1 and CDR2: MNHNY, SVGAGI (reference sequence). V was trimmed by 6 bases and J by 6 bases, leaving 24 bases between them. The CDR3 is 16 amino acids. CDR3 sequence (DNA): TGTGCCAGCAGCCTTAGTTGGGAGTTACCTTACATCGAGCAGTACTTC. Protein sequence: CASSLSWELPYIEQYF.